The entry below gives a single T cell receptor beta chain sequence along with its context. The target antigen is unknown. From the 5' RACE reads, TCRdb called clonotypes with MiXCR, one entry per CDR3 protein. The sample comprises 220,000 or so distinct CDR3 sequences, approximately 20% of which are singletons, and about 42% rests with the top ten. This sample was included in a study of CD8 T cells in ankylosing spondylitis. Trimming removed 8 bases from V and 2 bases from J, with 8 bases in between. Germline CDR1 reads LGHNA; CDR2 reads YNFKEQ. The CDR3 covers 12 residues. Findings and limits, study-wide: Characteristic of ankylosing spondylitis blood, it appeared, was a TCR beta motif comprising about eight highly homologous variants.

This clonotype was sampled from a male donor with ankylosing spondylitis. Sequenced: blood, either unsorted or a sorted T cell fraction (not recorded which). The genes are TRBV4-2 and TRBJ2-3, with a possible D match to TRBD2 (6 bases). Here the CDR3 reads CASGLNTDTQYF. CDR3 DNA sequence: TGTGCCAGCGGACTAAACACAGATACGCAGTATTTT.